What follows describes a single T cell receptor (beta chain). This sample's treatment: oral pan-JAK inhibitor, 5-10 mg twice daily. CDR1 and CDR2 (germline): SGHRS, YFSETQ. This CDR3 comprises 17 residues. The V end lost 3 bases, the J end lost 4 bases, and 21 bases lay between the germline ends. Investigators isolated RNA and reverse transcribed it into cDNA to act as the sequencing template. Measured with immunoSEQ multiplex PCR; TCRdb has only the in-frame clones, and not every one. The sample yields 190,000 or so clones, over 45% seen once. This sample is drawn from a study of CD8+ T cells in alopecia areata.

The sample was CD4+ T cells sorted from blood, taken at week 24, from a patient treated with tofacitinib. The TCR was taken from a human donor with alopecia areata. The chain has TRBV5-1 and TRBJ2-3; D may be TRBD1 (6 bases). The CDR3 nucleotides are TGCGCCAGCAGCTCCCTCGGGGTAGGGGGAAGATCAGATACGCAGTATTTT. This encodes CASSSLGVGGRSDTQYF.